The sequence of this TCR beta chain was determined in a study of OX40 agonist ivuxolimab in advanced cancers. TCRdb's table, derived via immunoSEQ multiplex PCR, lists solely in-frame clones and lacks some. Among tens of thousands of clones listed, under 95% were seen once. The CDR3 has 16 residues. Germline V CDR1 and CDR2: SEHNR, FQNEAQ (reference sequence). V was pared by 3 bases and J by 3 bases, with 6 bases of the junction left unmatched. This chain uses TRBV7-9 with TRBJ1-1, with 11 bases lining up with TRBD1. The receptor's source is an adult with an advanced solid tumor such as melanoma, head and neck, liver or kidney cancer. Material: CD4+ or CD8+ T cells sorted from blood, obtained in a trial of the OX40 agonist ivuxolimab. CDR3 in amino acids: CASSLGTGGIDTEAFF. Written as DNA, the CDR3 is TGTGCCAGCAGCTTGGGGACAGGGGGTATCGACACTGAAGCTTTCTTT.